These 11 T cell receptor beta chains share one sample of origin, sequenced in a study of T cells in Graves' hyperthyroidism and ophthalmopathy. Regions amplified from RNA transcripts were the TCR beta CDR3 regions. HTBI primers were the set used in a first-round RT-PCR of the TCR CDR3. TCRdb re-called the multiplex PCR reads with MiXCR, one entry per CDR3 protein. Of under 700,000 distinct CDR3 sequences in the sample, 16% are singletons; the top ten hold 15% to 20%. Sequencing input: blood. The origin of the receptors is a woman under 30 with Graves' hyperthyroidism.

J is TRBJ2-1 and V is TRBV15; possible D gene TRBD1, 6 bases. The CDR3 is 14 amino acids. Trimming took 5 bases from V and 6 from J, leaving 14 bases between them. CDR1 is LNHNV, CDR2 YYDKDF, per germline (reference sequence). CDR3 region: CATSPRDTANEQFF. The CDR3 DNA reads as TGTGCCACCAGCCCGAGGGACACCGCCAATGAGCAGTTCTTC.

In DNA form, the CDR3 reads TGTGCCACGGGACGGGCCGTAACCCAGTACTTC. It translates to CATGRAVTQYF. This sequence joins TRBV6-2 or TRBV6-3 and TRBJ2-5; D assignment may be TRBD1 or TRBD2 (5 bases each). The germline V gene encodes CDR1 MNHEY and CDR2 SVGEGT. Trimming left V 10 bases short and J 8 bases short, with 14 bases between. This CDR3 has 11 amino acids.

In this sample, this clonotype turned up a few times. The chain couples TRBV12-3 or TRBV12-4 to TRBJ2-1, with D possibly called TRBD1 or TRBD2 (6 bases each). The V end lost 6 bases, the J end lost 2 bases, and 11 bases lay between the germline ends. The CDR3 extends over 14 amino acids. CDR3 protein: CASSVGGTYNEQFF. CDR3 nucleotides: TGTGCCAGCAGCGTAGGGGGGACCTACAATGAGCAGTTCTTC.

The V gene is TRBV5-1, the J gene TRBJ2-1; the D gene is possibly TRBD1 (6 bases). Germline V gene lookup returns CDR1 SGHRS and CDR2 YFSETQ. The V gene lost 1 base and the J gene lost 10 bases, with 18 bases spanning the gap. The CDR3 consists of 15 residues. CDR3 in DNA: TGCGCCAGCAGCTTGAATACAGGGAATATTGGGGAGCAGTTCTTC. Its protein is CASSLNTGNIGEQFF.

At least ten counts were recorded for this clonotype. V gene TRBV6-2 or TRBV6-3 combines with J gene TRBJ1-5; 11 nucleotides match TRBD1. Losses at the gene ends were 6 bases for V and 7 bases for J; bases not matched to a gene: 8. CDR1 is MNHEY and CDR2 is SVGEGT in the germline V gene. The CDR3 extends over 15 amino acids. The CDR3 region is CASRSGQGGFQPQHF. The CDR3, as DNA: TGTGCCAGCAGGTCGGGACAGGGGGGTTTCCAGCCCCAGCATTTT.

The chain couples TRBV29-1 to TRBJ2-7; D uncertain. The CDR3 length is 13 residues. Germline CDR1 reads SQVTM; CDR2 reads ANQGSEA. Trimming took off 2 bases at V and 0 bases at J, with 8 bases between the two ends. CDR3 bases: TGCAGCGTTGAAACAGTACTCTCCTACGAGCAGTACTTC. Translated, it gives CSVETVLSYEQYF.

Many counts were recorded for this clonotype. This chain links TRBV12-3 or TRBV12-4 with TRBJ1-2; no clear D gene. The CDR3 sequence is 13 residues long. Trimming pared 3 bases from V and 0 bases from J, leaving 5 bases between. As DNA, the CDR3 is TGTGCCAGCAGTTTCCAAACTAACTATGGCTACACCTTC. The encoded protein is CASSFQTNYGYTF.

This clonotype was detected once. Since a much larger clone is just one base distant, this may be a read error. J is TRBJ1-5 and V is TRBV5-1; D gene ambiguous. CDR1 is SGHRS, CDR2 YFSETQ, per germline. This CDR3 is built from 13 residues. This CDR3 is CASSLTPNQPQLF. The CDR3 bases are TGCGCCAGCAGCTTGACCCCTAATCAGCCCCAGCTTTTT.

This clonotype was seen repeatedly, ten times or more. The rearrangement uses TRBV28 and TRBJ1-5; D is possibly TRBD1 (6 bases). Germline CDR1 and CDR2: MDHEN and SYDVKM. Deletions cut 5 bases from V and 4 bases from J, with 18 bases between. This CDR3 has 16 amino acids. The CDR3, as DNA: TGTGCCAGCAGTCGGGGGGGACAAAGACATAATCAGCCCCAGCATTTT. Translating it yields CASSRGGQRHNQPQHF.

The chain recombines TRBV28 with TRBJ1-3; D is undetermined. V was cut by 3 bases and J by 0 bases, with 3 bases left in between. The CDR3 totals 13 residues. The germline gives CDR1 MDHEN, CDR2 SYDVKM. The CDR3 nucleotides read TGTGCCAGCAGTTTTCTCTCTGGAAACACCATATATTTT. Translating it yields CASSFLSGNTIYF.

Points on this clonotype: No conserved phenylalanine or tryptophan is present at the end of the CDR3, so a read error is the likely explanation. This chain joins TRBV10-1 and TRBJ1-1; D is ambiguous. V shed 6 bases and J shed 1 base, with 9 bases lying between them. The CDR3 totals 13 residues. The germline V gene has CDR1 WNHNN and CDR2 SYGVQD (reference sequence). The DNA for the CDR3 is TGCGCCAGCAGCGTTAAGGGGAACACTGAAGCTTTCTTA. It yields the protein CASSVKGNTEAFL.